The 26 T cell receptor beta chains below come from one sample, sequenced in a study of T cells in tuberculosis listed by TCRdb under 2018. PBMC were thawed, rested overnight, stained with GMM-loaded CD1B tetramer, a Live/Dead dye and anti-CD3, and then sorted on a FACS Aria II. CD1B tetramers were loaded with C32 glucose monomycolate purified from Rhodococcus equi. Library generation was performed with the immunoSEQ multiplex PCR assay. Held by TCRdb, this immuneACCESS table contains in-frame sequences only and omits some clones. Under half of the omission traces to an unresolved V gene where checked; the cause of the rest is unknown. This sample lists about 88,000 clones; approximately 91% were detected once. The leading ten clones occupy around 2% of the sample. Sequenced: CD1b-GMM tetramer-negative cells sorted from PBMCs. According to the study, the label for this sample's cell subset or site signals: T cells not binding CD1B-GMM tetramer, sorted from same donor. The receptor source for this set is an adult woman with latent tuberculosis.

To note about this clone: Germline is not matched at one junction end, which may reflect a read error. CDR3 sequence reads: CATSRDYGLDSHNEQFF. The DNA for the CDR3 is TGTGCCACCAGCAGAGATTATGGACTAGACTCCCACAATGAGCAGTTCTTC. The J gene is TRBJ2-1, the V gene TRBV15; 7 bases match TRBD2. Germline V gives CDR1 LNHNV, CDR2 YYDKDF (reference sequence). This CDR3 comprises 17 residues.

The chain uses TRBV2 and TRBJ1-5, with D perhaps matching TRBD1 (6 bases). This CDR3 spans 13 amino acids. Germline-derived CDR1 and CDR2 are SNHLY and FYNNEI. V lost 8 bases to trimming and J lost 4 bases, with 12 bases between them. CDR3 loop: CASYRDLNQPQHF. DNA for the CDR3: TGTGCCAGCTACAGGGACCTTAATCAGCCCCAGCATTTT.

The chain joins TRBV19 to TRBJ1-1, with TRBD1 identical over 9 bases. The CDR3 has 18 amino acids. V trimming: 5 bases; J trimming: 1 base; junction bases outside the gene matches: 14. Germline CDR1 LNHDA, CDR2 SQIVND (reference sequence). The DNA of the CDR3 is TGTGCCAGTAGTTCCTCCCGGGACAGGGCAGACTCGAACACTGAAGCTTTCTTT. Protein: CASSSSRDRADSNTEAFF.

J is TRBJ2-5 and V is TRBV5-1; TRBD1 aligns across 11 bases. Judging by the DNA end, TRBJ2-7 fits better; the J call may be wrong. Germline V gives CDR1 SGHRS, CDR2 YFSETQ. The CDR3 consists of 14 residues. The CDR3 sequence: CASSSGQGAGEQYF. In DNA form, the CDR3 reads TGCGCCAGCAGCTCTGGACAGGGGGCTGGCGAGCAGTACTTC.

This clone was seen more than once but under ten times. A read error may produce the germline difference seen at one junction end. This rearrangement joins TRBV6-5 to TRBJ2-2; D is unclear. The germline gives CDR1 MNHEY, CDR2 SVGAGI. The CDR3 contains 13 residues. CDR3: CASSYDNIGELFF. Written as DNA, the CDR3 is TGTGCCAGCAGTTACGATAACATCGGGGAGCTGTTTTTT.

V is TRBV5-4 and J is TRBJ2-5; no definite D call. Trimming removed 0 bases from V and 4 bases from J, with 7 bases in between. The CDR3 has 13 amino acids. Germline assignment: CDR1 SGHNT and CDR2 YYREEE (reference sequence). The CDR3 DNA reads TGTGCCAGCAGCTTGGTGGGCGCAGAGACCCAGTACTTC. It specifies CASSLVGAETQYF.

The chain recombines TRBV28 with TRBJ1-5; D gene unclear. The CDR3 has 14 residues. The V gene's germline CDR1 is MDHEN and CDR2 SYDVKM. Trimming removed 5 bases from V and 6 bases from J, with 14 bases in between. The CDR3 nucleotides are TGTGCCAGCAGTCCCCCGGAGAGGCTTCAGCCCCAGCATTTT. This sequence encodes CASSPPERLQPQHF.

The chain has TRBV10-3 and TRBJ2-1; perhaps TRBD1 as D (5 bases). Germline CDR1 is ENHRY and CDR2 is SYGVKD. The CDR3 consists of 13 residues. The V and J ends lost 3 bases and 3 bases respectively, with 6 bases between them. The CDR3 DNA sequence: TGTGCCATCAGTGAAACAGGCTACAATGAGCAGTTCTTC. Encoded protein: CAISETGYNEQFF.

The chain has TRBV27 and TRBJ1-1; maybe TRBD1 (6 bases). Trimming stripped 2 bases from V and 6 bases from J, with 19 bases between. From germline, CDR1 is MNHEY and CDR2 SMNVEV (reference sequence). This CDR3 region has 16 residues. CDR3 DNA: TGTGCCAGCAGTTTAGGTTGGGGGCAGGGTGTTTCTGAAGCTTTCTTT. Translating it yields CASSLGWGQGVSEAFF.

The chain recombines TRBV5-6 with TRBJ2-3, with a weak D call TRBD2 (7 bases). The V and J ends lost 5 bases and 5 bases respectively, with 12 bases between them. The CDR3 covers 13 residues. CDR1 is SGHDT and CDR2 is YYEEEE in the germline V gene. The CDR3 DNA is TGTGCCAGCAGGGGGAGGGGGGAAGATACGCAGTATTTT. It encodes CASRGRGEDTQYF.

V usage is TRBV2 and J usage is TRBJ1-5; 9 bases line up with TRBD1. The CDR3 contains 17 residues. Germline assignment: CDR1 SNHLY and CDR2 FYNNEI. J was trimmed by 4 bases and V by 6 bases; bases with no gene match: 13. The CDR3 nucleotides read TGTGCCAGCAGGGAGCACCGGACAGGGGTCAGTAATCAGCCCCAGCATTTT. Translation: CASREHRTGVSNQPQHF.

V usage is TRBV4-2 and J usage is TRBJ2-1; 10 bases match TRBD1. Germline CDR1 reads LGHNA; CDR2 reads YNFKEQ. The CDR3 spans 17 residues. J gave up 2 bases and V 3 bases, and 7 bases lay outside the gene matches. The CDR3 protein is CASSQDSGTGAYNEQFF. For the CDR3, the DNA is TGTGCCAGCAGCCAGGACTCCGGGACAGGGGCCTACAATGAGCAGTTCTTC.

J is TRBJ2-3 and V is TRBV27, with 12 bases matching TRBD2. The V and J ends lost 5 bases and 0 bases, in that order; junction bases with no gene match: 3. This CDR3 has 16 amino acids. CDR1 and CDR2 (germline): MNHEY, SMNVEV (reference sequence). In DNA, the CDR3 is TGTGCCAGCAGTGTCCTAGCGGGGGGGAGCACAGATACGCAGTATTTT. Translated, it gives CASSVLAGGSTDTQYF.

The CDR3 loop reads CASSTENYGYTF. Here the CDR3 DNA reads TGTGCCAGCAGCACTGAAAACTATGGCTACACCTTC. This rearrangement joins TRBV7-8 to TRBJ1-2; D gene unclear. The CDR3 extends over 12 amino acids. Deletions cut 5 bases from V and 2 bases from J, with 6 bases between. Germline V gene data show CDR1 as SGHVS and CDR2 as FQNEAQ.

The gene calls are TRBV5-4 and TRBJ2-3; D gene uncertain. The CDR3 spans 12 residues. The germline CDR1 and CDR2 sequences are SGHNT and YYREEE (reference sequence). The V end was cut by 4 bases, the J end by 3 bases, with 6 bases between. The CDR3 loop reads CASSPQTDTQYF. The DNA of the CDR3 is TGTGCCAGCAGCCCACAGACAGATACGCAGTATTTT.

CDR3 region: CASSKHSGGSQPQHF. The DNA of the CDR3 is TGTGCCAGCAGCAAGCATTCAGGGGGCTCTCAGCCCCAGCATTTT. J is TRBJ1-5 and V is TRBV7-2; 8 bases agree with TRBD1. The germline V gene has CDR1 SGHTA and CDR2 FQGNSA. The CDR3 contains 15 residues. The junction had 9 bases not matched to a gene; V was cut back by 5 bases and J by 6 bases.

J is TRBJ1-1 and V is TRBV19; 9 bases align to TRBD1. V lost 9 bases to trimming and J lost 5 bases; unmatched junction nucleotides: 13. The germline V gene has CDR1 LNHDA and CDR2 SQIVND (reference sequence). This CDR3 has 15 amino acids. CDR3 DNA sequence: TGTGCCAGCCAGGCAACCGGGACAGGGCGGACTGAAGCTTTCTTT. The encoded protein is CASQATGTGRTEAFF.

V and J are TRBV6-5 and TRBJ2-7; TRBD2 matches 12 bases. CDR3 length: 14 amino acids. Germline-derived CDR1 and CDR2 are MNHEY and SVGAGI. Unmatched junction bases numbered 4, after V lost 6 bases and J lost 4 bases. In DNA, the CDR3 is TGTGCCAGCAGCACTAGCGGGGGGTCATACGAGCAGTACTTC. Its protein is CASSTSGGSYEQYF.

V gene TRBV15 combines with J gene TRBJ1-1, with a tentative D call TRBD1 (6 bases). Germline values: CDR1 LNHNV, CDR2 YYDKDF (reference sequence). The CDR3 totals 14 residues. V was shortened by 0 bases and J by 4 bases, with 9 bases between the two germline ends. The CDR3 DNA is TGTGCCACCAGCAGAGAACGGACAGTCACTGAAGCTTTCTTT. This translates into CATSRERTVTEAFF.

The chain is built from TRBV2 and TRBJ1-6; 8 bases are shared with TRBD1. The germline V gene encodes CDR1 SNHLY and CDR2 FYNNEI. The CDR3 has 16 residues. V shed 7 bases, J shed 6 bases, and the junction held 11 bases outside the gene matches. In nucleotides, the CDR3 is TGTGCCAGCAATCTGGACAGGGCCTCTCTTAATTCACCCCTCCACTTT. Protein sequence: CASNLDRASLNSPLHF.

The chain uses TRBV4-2 and TRBJ1-2; 10 nucleotides align to TRBD1. With 0 bases clipped from V and 5 bases from J, the junction kept 12 bases outside the gene matches. Looked up from germline, CDR1 is LGHNA and CDR2 is YNFKEQ. The CDR3 consists of 18 residues. The CDR3, as DNA: TGTGCCAGCAGCCAAGAATCCGGGACAGGGGCCCTTTTTTATGGCTACACCTTC. Its translation: CASSQESGTGALFYGYTF.

The chain employs TRBV7-2 and TRBJ2-1; 7 bases are a match to TRBD2. The CDR3 loop spans 12 amino acids. Per germline, CDR1 SGHTA and CDR2 FQGNSA. V lost 1 base to trimming and J lost 15 bases; unmatched junction nucleotides: 6. The CDR3 region has the DNA TGTGCCAGCAGCTTAGTTCCGGGGGGTCTGTTCTTC. It encodes CASSLVPGGLFF.

The CDR3 coding sequence is TGCGCCAGCAGCTTGGGGACAGGTTTCACAGATACGCAGTATTTT. It is translated as CASSLGTGFTDTQYF. This chain links TRBV5-1 with TRBJ2-3, with 7 bases aligning to TRBD1. The CDR3 loop spans 15 amino acids. The V gene's germline CDR1 is SGHRS and CDR2 YFSETQ. The V gene end was trimmed by 0 bases and the J gene end by 2 bases; junction bases not matched to a gene: 3.

This sequence joins TRBV19 and TRBJ2-1, with TRBD2 matching 11 bases. J lost 12 bases, V lost 1 base, and 11 bases had no gene match. CDR1 and CDR2 from the germline V gene are LNHDA and SQIVND (reference sequence). The CDR3 runs 16 residues. The CDR3 reads CASSIATTSGASVQFF. Here the CDR3 DNA reads TGTGCCAGTAGTATAGCTACGACTAGCGGGGCTAGTGTGCAGTTCTTC.

This clone occurred a few times. The rearrangement uses TRBV25-1 and TRBJ1-4; 8 nucleotides agree with TRBD1. Germline V gives CDR1 MGHDK, CDR2 SYGVNS. After removal of 0 bases from V and 7 bases from J, the junction contained 4 bases not matched to a gene. The CDR3 has 15 amino acids. The CDR3 spells CASSEYQGAREKLFF. Written as DNA, the CDR3 is TGTGCCAGCAGTGAATATCAGGGGGCGCGTGAAAAACTGTTTTTT.

V is TRBV28 and J is TRBJ1-6, with 7 positions matching TRBD1. CDR3 length: 15 residues. J gave up 5 bases and V 8 bases, and 9 bases lay outside the gene matches. Per germline, CDR1 MDHEN and CDR2 SYDVKM. The chain's CDR3 is CASLSPQGHNSPLHF. CDR3 in DNA: TGTGCCAGCCTAAGCCCACAGGGGCATAATTCACCCCTCCACTTT.